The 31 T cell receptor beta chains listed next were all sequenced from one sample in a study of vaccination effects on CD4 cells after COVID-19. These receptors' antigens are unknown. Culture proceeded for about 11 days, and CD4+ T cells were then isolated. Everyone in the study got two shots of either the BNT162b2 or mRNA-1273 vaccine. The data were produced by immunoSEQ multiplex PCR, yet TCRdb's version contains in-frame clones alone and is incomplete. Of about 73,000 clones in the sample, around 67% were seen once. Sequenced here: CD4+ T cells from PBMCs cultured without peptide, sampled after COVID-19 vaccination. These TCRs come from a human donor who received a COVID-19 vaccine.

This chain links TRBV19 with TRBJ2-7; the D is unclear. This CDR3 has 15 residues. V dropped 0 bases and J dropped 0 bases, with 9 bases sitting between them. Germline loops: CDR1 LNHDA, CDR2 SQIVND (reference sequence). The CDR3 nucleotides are TGTGCCAGTAGTATAGATTTCGCAAGCTCCTACGAGCAGTACGTC. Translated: CASSIDFASSYEQYV.

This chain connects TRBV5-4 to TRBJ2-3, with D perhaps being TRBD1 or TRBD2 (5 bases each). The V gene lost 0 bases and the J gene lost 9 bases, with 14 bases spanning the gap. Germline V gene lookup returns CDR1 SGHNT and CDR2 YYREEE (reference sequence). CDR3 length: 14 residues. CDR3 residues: CASSLAGMGETQYF. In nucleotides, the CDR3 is TGTGCCAGCAGCTTGGCCGGGATGGGGGAGACGCAGTATTTT.

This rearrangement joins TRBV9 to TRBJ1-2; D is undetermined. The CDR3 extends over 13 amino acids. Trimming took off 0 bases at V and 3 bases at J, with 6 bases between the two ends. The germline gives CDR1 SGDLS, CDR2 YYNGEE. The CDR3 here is CASSVGRDYGYTF. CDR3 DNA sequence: TGTGCCAGCAGCGTAGGTCGGGACTATGGCTACACCTTC.

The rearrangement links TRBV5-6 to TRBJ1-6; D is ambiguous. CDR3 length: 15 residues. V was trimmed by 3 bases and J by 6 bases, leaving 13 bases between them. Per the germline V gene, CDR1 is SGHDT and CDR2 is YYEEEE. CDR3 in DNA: TGTGCCAGCAGCTCCCGACTCGGAGGTAATTCACCCCTCCACTTT. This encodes CASSSRLGGNSPLHF.

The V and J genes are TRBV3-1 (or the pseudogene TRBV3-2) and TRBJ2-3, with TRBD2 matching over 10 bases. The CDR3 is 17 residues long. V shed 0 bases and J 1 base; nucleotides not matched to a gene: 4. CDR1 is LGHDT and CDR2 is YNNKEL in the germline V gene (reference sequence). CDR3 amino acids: CASSQDRSGGGTDTQYF. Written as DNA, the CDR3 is TGTGCCAGCAGCCAAGATCGGAGCGGGGGGGGCACAGATACGCAGTATTTT.

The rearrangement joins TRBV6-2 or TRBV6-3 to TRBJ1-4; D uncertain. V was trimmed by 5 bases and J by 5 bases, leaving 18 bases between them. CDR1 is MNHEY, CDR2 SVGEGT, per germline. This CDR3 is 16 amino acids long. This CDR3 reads CASSPGEKTFNEKLFF. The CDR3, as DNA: TGTGCCAGCAGTCCCGGAGAGAAAACTTTCAATGAAAAACTGTTTTTT.

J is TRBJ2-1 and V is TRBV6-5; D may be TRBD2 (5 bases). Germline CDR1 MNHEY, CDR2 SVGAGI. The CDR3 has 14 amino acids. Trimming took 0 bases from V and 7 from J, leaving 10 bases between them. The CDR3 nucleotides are TGTGCCAGCAGTTACTCGAGGTCGGGAAATGAGCAGTTCTTC. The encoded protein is CASSYSRSGNEQFF.

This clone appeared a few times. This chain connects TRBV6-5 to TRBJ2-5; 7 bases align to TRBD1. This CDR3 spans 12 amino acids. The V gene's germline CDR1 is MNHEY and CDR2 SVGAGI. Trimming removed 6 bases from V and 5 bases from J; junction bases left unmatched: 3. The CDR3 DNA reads TGTGCCAGCAGGACAGGGTGGGAGACCCAGTACTTC. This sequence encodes CASRTGWETQYF.

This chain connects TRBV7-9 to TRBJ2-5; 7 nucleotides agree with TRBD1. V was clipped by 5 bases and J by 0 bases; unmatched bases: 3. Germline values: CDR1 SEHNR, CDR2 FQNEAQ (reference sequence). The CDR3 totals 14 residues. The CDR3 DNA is TGTGCCAGCAGCATAGGACAGGACCAAGAGACCCAGTACTTC. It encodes CASSIGQDQETQYF.

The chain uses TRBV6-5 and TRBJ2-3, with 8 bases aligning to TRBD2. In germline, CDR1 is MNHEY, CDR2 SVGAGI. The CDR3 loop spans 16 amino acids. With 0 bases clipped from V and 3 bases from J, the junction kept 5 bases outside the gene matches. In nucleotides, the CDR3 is TGTGCCAGCAGTTACTCGACGGGGGGGCGAACAGATACGCAGTATTTT. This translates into CASSYSTGGRTDTQYF.

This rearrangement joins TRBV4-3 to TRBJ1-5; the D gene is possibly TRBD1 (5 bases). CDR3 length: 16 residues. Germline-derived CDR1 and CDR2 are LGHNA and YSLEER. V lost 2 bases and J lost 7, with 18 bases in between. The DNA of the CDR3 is TGCGCCAGCAGCCAATACCGGGACGAGAAAATCCAGCCCCAGCATTTT. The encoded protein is CASSQYRDEKIQPQHF.

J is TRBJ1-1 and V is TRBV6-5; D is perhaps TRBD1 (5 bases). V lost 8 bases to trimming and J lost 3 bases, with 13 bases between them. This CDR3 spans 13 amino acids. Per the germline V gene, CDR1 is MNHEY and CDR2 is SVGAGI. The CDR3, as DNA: TGTGCCAGCCGATGGGGGGGGTACACTGAAGCTTTCTTT. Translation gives CASRWGGYTEAFF.

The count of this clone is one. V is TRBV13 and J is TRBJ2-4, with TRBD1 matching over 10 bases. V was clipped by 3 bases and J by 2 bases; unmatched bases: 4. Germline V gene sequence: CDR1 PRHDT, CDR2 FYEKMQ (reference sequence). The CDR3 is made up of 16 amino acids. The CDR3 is CASSFRTGGSKNIQYF. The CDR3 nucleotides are TGTGCCAGCAGCTTCCGGACAGGGGGGTCCAAAAACATTCAGTACTTC.

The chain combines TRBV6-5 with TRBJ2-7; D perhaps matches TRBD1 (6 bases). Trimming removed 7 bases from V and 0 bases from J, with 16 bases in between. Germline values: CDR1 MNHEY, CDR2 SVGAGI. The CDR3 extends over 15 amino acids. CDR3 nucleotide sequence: TGTGCCAGCAAAACAGGGCATACGAGCTCCTACGAGCAGTACGTC. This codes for CASKTGHTSSYEQYV.

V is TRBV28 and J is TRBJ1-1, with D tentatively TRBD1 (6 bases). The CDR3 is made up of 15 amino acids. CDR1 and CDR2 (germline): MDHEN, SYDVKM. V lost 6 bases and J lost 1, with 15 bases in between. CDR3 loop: CASRTIDRSNTEAFF. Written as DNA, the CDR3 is TGTGCCAGCAGAACGATTGACAGGTCGAACACTGAAGCTTTCTTT.

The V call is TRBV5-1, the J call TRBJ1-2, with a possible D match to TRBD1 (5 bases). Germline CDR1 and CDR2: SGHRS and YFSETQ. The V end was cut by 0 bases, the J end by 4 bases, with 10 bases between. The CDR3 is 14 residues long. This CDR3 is CASSLERGSYGYTF. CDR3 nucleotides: TGCGCCAGCAGCTTGGAACGGGGGTCCTATGGCTACACCTTC.

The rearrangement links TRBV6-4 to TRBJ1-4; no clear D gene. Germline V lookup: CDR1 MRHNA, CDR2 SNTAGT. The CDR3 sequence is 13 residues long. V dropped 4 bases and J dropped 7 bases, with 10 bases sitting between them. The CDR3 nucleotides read TGTGCCAGCAGTGTAGGGATTGGTGAAAAACTGTTTTTT. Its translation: CASSVGIGEKLFF.

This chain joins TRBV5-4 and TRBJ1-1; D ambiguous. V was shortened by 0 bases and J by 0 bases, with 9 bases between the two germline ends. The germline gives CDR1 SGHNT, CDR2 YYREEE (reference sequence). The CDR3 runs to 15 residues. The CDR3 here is CASSLDGKMNTEAFF. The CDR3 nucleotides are TGTGCCAGCAGCTTGGACGGGAAAATGAACACTGAAGCTTTCTTT.

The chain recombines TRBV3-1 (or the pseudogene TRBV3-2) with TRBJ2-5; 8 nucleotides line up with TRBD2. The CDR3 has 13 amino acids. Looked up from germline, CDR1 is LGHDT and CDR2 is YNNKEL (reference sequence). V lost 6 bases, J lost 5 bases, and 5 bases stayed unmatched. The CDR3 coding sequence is TGTGCCAGCAGGCAAAGCGGGGGTGAGACCCAGTACTTC. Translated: CASRQSGGETQYF.

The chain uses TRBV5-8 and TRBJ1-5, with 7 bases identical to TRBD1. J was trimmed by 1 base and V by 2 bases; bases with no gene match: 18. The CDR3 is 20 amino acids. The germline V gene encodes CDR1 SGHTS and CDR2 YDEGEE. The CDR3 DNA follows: TGTGCCAGCAGCTTAAATATTATCTGGGACAGCCAAGGAAGCAATCAGCCCCAGCATTTT. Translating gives CASSLNIIWDSQGSNQPQHF.

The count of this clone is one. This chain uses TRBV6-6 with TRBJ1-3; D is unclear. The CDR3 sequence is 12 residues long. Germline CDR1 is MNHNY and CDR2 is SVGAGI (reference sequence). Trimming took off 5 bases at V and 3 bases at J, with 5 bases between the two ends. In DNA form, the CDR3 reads TGTGCCAGCAGTCCTTTTGGAAACACCATATATTTT. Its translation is CASSPFGNTIYF.

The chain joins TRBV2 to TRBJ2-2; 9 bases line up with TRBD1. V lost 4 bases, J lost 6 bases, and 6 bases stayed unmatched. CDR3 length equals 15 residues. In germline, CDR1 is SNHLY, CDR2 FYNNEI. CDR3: CASSATGGLSGELFF. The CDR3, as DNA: TGTGCCAGCAGTGCTACAGGGGGCTTGTCCGGGGAGCTGTTTTTT.

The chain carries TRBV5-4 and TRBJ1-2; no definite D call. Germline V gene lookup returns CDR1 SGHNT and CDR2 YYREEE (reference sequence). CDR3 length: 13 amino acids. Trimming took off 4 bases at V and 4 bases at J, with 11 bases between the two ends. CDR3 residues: CASSGKPLYGYTF. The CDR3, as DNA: TGTGCCAGCAGCGGGAAACCACTCTATGGCTACACCTTC.

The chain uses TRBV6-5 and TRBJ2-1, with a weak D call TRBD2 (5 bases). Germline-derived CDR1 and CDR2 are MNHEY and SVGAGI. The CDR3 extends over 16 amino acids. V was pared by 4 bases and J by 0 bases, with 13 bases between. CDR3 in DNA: TGTGCCAGCAGTTCCGGGGTAGCGCGCTCCTACAATGAGCAGTTCTTC. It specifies CASSSGVARSYNEQFF.

Written as DNA, the CDR3 is TGCGCCAGCAGTGAAGGGGTCAAAAACATTCAGTACTTC. Translating it yields CASSEGVKNIQYF. The chain carries TRBV10-1 and TRBJ2-4, with D possibly TRBD1 on 5 matching bases. Trimming took 3 bases from V and 3 from J, leaving 6 bases between them. This CDR3 is built from 13 residues. In germline, CDR1 is WNHNN, CDR2 SYGVQD (reference sequence).

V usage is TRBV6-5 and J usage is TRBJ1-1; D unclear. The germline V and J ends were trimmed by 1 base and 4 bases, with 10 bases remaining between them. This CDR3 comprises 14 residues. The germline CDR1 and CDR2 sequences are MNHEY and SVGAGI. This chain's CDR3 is CASSYWELGTEAFF. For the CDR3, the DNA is TGTGCCAGCAGTTACTGGGAACTAGGCACTGAAGCTTTCTTT.

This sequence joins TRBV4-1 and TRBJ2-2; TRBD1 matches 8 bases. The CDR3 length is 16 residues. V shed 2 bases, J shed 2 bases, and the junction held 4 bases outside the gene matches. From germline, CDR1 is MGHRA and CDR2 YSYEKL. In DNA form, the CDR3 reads TGCGCCAGCAGCCAAAGACAGGGGCGAAACACCGGGGAGCTGTTTTTT. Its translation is CASSQRQGRNTGELFF.

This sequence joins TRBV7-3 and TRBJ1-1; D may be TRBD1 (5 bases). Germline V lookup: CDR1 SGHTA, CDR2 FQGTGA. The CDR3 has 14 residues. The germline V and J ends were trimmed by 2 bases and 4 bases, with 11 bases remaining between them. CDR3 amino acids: CASSLQGSGTEAFF. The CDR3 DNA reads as TGTGCCAGCAGCTTACAGGGCTCCGGCACTGAAGCTTTCTTT.

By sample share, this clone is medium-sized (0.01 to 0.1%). Written as DNA, the CDR3 is TGTGCCAGCAGTTTAGCGGGGGGTTACGAGCAGTACGTC. Protein: CASSLAGGYEQYV. This chain uses TRBV12-3 or TRBV12-4 with TRBJ2-7, with a possible D match to TRBD2 (6 bases). Trimming stripped 0 bases from V and 4 bases from J, with 7 bases between. The CDR3 is 13 amino acids.

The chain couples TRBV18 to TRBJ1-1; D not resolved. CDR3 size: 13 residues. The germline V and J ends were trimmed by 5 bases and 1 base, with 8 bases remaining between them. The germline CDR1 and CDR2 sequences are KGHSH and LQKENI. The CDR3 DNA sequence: TGTGCCAGCTCAACCGACCGGAACACTGAAGCTTTCTTT. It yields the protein CASSTDRNTEAFF.

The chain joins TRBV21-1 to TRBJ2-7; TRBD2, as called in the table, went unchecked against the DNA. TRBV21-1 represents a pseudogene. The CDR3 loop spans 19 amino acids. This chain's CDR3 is CASSKAPTSGGPLNYEQYV. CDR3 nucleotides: TGTGCCAGCAGCAAAGCCCCGACTAGCGGGGGTCCCCTTAACTACGAGCAGTACGTC.